These 26 T cell receptor beta chains share one sample of origin, sequenced in a study of T cell repertoires in cytomegalovirus infection. TCRdb processed the reads anew with MiXCR; each CDR3 protein has one entry. The sample lists some 390,000 distinct CDR3 sequences; over 15% were seen once. The sequenced sample was PBMCs. The source is a human donor in good health (CMV status not recorded). Some clones in this sample may be carry-over from other donors' samples.

The chain joins TRBV20-1 to TRBJ2-5; D gene ambiguous. The germline CDR1 and CDR2 sequences are DFQATT and SNEGSKA (reference sequence). This CDR3 spans 13 amino acids. The ends were cut back, 3 bases at V and 4 bases at J, with 12 bases in the middle. The CDR3 coding sequence is TGCAGTGCTAGGGCCCCAGGCCGAGAGACCCAGTACTTC. It is translated as CSARAPGRETQYF.

This clonotype was seen many times. The chain uses TRBV12-5 and TRBJ2-5, with D perhaps TRBD2 (5 bases). This CDR3 region has 13 residues. CDR1 and CDR2 (germline): LGHNT, FRNRAP. The V and J ends lost 4 bases and 5 bases respectively, with 11 bases between them. The CDR3 here is CASGSSGSETQYF. DNA of the CDR3: TGTGCTAGTGGTTCCTCGGGATCGGAGACCCAGTACTTC.

This clonotype was found many times. The rearrangement uses TRBV6-1 and TRBJ1-2, with D unclear. Between the trimmed V and J ends, which lost 2 bases and 8 bases, there was a span of 12 bases. Germline V lookup: CDR1 MNHNS, CDR2 SASEGT. The length of the CDR3 is 13 residues. In DNA, the CDR3 is TGTGCCAGCAGTGAACAGACCAGCCGGGGCTACACCTTC. Its protein product is CASSEQTSRGYTF.

This clonotype appeared many times. The V and J genes are TRBV28 and TRBJ1-2; 7 bases match TRBD1. CDR3 length: 20 residues. Germline V gene sequence: CDR1 MDHEN, CDR2 SYDVKM. Trimming cost V 5 bases and J 7 bases; bases outside gene matches: 28. The CDR3 protein is CASSHGQERSKRRPRGGYTF. The DNA of the CDR3 is TGTGCCAGCAGTCATGGACAGGAGCGCTCTAAACGGCGCCCACGCGGTGGCTACACCTTC.

The V and J genes are TRBV7-3 and TRBJ1-2; D is ambiguous. There are 13 residues in the CDR3. V dropped 1 base and J dropped 7 bases, with 10 bases sitting between them. CDR1 is SGHTA and CDR2 is FQGTGA in the germline V gene. CDR3 protein: CASSLIETIGYTF. In DNA form, the CDR3 reads TGTGCCAGCAGCTTAATAGAGACAATTGGCTACACCTTC.

Comment on this clonotype: One end of the junction fails to match germline, which may point to a read error. The rearrangement uses TRBV5-6 and TRBJ1-3; D not certain. The CDR3 loop spans 16 amino acids. CDR1 is SGHDT and CDR2 is YYEEEE in the germline V gene. The CDR3 DNA reads TGTGCCAGCACCTTGGGCTACGGTATCTCTGGAAACACCATATATTTT. Translating it yields CASTLGYGISGNTIYF.

The chain employs TRBV18 and TRBJ2-2; TRBD1 matches at 7 bases. J was trimmed by 0 bases and V by 2 bases; bases with no gene match: 9. The CDR3 contains 18 residues. CDR1 and CDR2 (germline): KGHSH, LQKENI. The CDR3 DNA is TGTGCCAGCTCACCAGACAGGGTCGGGAACGCGAACACCGGGGAGCTGTTTTTT. Its protein is CASSPDRVGNANTGELFF. The whole variable domain, filled in from reference TRBV18 and TRBJ2-2, reads NAGVMQNPRHLVRRRGQEARLRCSPMKGHSHVYWYRQLPEEGLKFMVYLQKENIIDESGMPKERFSAEFPKEGPSILRIQQVVRGDSAAYFCASSPDRVGNANTGELFFGEGSRLTVL.

This clonotype has more than one count but fewer than ten. This sequence joins TRBV20-1 and TRBJ2-3; D not certain. Germline CDR1 and CDR2: DFQATT and SNEGSKA (reference sequence). V was clipped by 6 bases and J by 6 bases, with 10 bases between them. This CDR3 has 11 amino acids. The CDR3 loop is CSATLEDTQYF. The CDR3 DNA sequence: TGCAGTGCCACTCTAGAGGATACGCAGTATTTT.

The rearrangement links TRBV12-3 or TRBV12-4 to TRBJ2-5, with D perhaps TRBD1 or TRBD2 (6 bases each). V shed 8 bases and J shed 5 bases, with 18 bases lying between them. This CDR3 contains 14 residues. CDR3 DNA sequence: TGTGCCAGCGGGCCTGACGGGGGCTTGGAGACCCAGTACTTC. It codes for CASGPDGGLETQYF.

There are many counts of this clonotype. This sequence joins TRBV7-2 and TRBJ1-5; 10 bases line up with TRBD1. Germline-derived CDR1 and CDR2 are SGHTA and FQGNSA. The CDR3 is 16 residues long. J was trimmed by 0 bases and V by 5 bases; bases with no gene match: 4. In nucleotides, the CDR3 is TGTGCCAGCAGCCCCCGGGACAGGGGTAGCAATCAGCCCCAGCATTTT. This gives the protein CASSPRDRGSNQPQHF.

This sequence joins TRBV6-2 or TRBV6-3 and TRBJ2-7; 8 bases line up with TRBD1. There are 15 residues in the CDR3. The junction had 5 bases not matched to a gene; V was cut back by 2 bases and J by 2 bases. In germline, CDR1 is MNHEY, CDR2 SVGEGT. CDR3 sequence (DNA): TGTGCCAGCAGTTACCGAGGACAGGGCACCTACGAGCAGTACTTC. This encodes CASSYRGQGTYEQYF.

This clonotype was counted only a few times. The V gene is TRBV7-9, the J gene TRBJ1-6; D is ambiguous. The CDR3 covers 16 residues. Germline CDR1 reads SEHNR; CDR2 reads FQNEAQ (reference sequence). The V and J ends lost 3 bases and 0 bases respectively, with 9 bases between them. CDR3 DNA: TGTGCCAGCAGCTTTGGAGTTCCCTCCTATAATTCACCCCTCCACTTT. Residues: CASSFGVPSYNSPLHF.

The CDR3 region is CASGLIPGELFF. As DNA, the CDR3 is TGTGCTAGTGGTTTAATTCCCGGGGAGCTGTTTTTT. V gene TRBV12-5 combines with J gene TRBJ2-2; D gene uncertain. Trimming pared 3 bases from V and 6 bases from J, leaving 5 bases between. CDR1 and CDR2 from the germline V gene are LGHNT and FRNRAP. This CDR3 is 12 amino acids long.

This clonotype was detected ten times or more. The chain joins TRBV25-1 to TRBJ2-7; D gene uncertain. Trimming took 6 bases from V and 4 from J, leaving 7 bases between them. CDR1 is MGHDK and CDR2 is SYGVNS in the germline V gene. The CDR3 totals 11 residues. The CDR3 nucleotides read TGTGCCAGCAGCGCCGGTTACGAGCAGTACTTC. Protein product: CASSAGYEQYF.

Regarding this clonotype: A read error may account for a junction end that differs from germline. This chain links TRBV7-9 with TRBJ2-5; 12 bases agree with TRBD2. CDR3 length: 19 residues. Germline CDR1 and CDR2: SEHNR and FQNEAQ (reference sequence). CDR3 protein: CSSSLIPSGRAAWKETQYF. The CDR3 DNA reads as TGTTCCAGCAGCTTGATCCCTAGCGGGAGGGCCGCTTGGAAAGAAACCCAGTACTTC.

About this clonotype itself: At one boundary the junction diverges from the germline segment, which might be a read error. This sequence joins TRBV5-6 and TRBJ2-6, with 9 bases aligning to TRBD2. Germline V CDR1 and CDR2: SGHDT, YYEEEE. There are 17 residues in the CDR3. CDR3 in DNA: TGTGCCAGCAGTTTGGAGCTAGCGGGAAATGGGGCCAACGTCCTGACTTTC. Translating it yields CASSLELAGNGANVLTF. The entire variable domain, with the rest obtained from reference TRBV5-6 and TRBJ2-6, is as follows: DAGVTQSPTHLIKTRGQQVTLRCSPKSGHDTVSWYQQALGQGPQFIFQYYEEEERQRGNFPDRFSGHQFPNYSSELNVNALLLGDSALYLCASSLELAGNGANVLTFGAGSRLTVL.

V and J are TRBV28 and TRBJ2-7, with 9 bases matching TRBD1. The CDR3 is 13 residues long. Trimming at V came to 6 bases and at J to 6 bases, leaving 6 bases not matched to a gene. Germline V gene sequence: CDR1 MDHEN, CDR2 SYDVKM. The chain's CDR3 is CASRWTGDGEQYF. The CDR3 DNA reads as TGTGCCAGCAGGTGGACAGGGGATGGCGAGCAGTACTTC. Variable domain in full (rest from reference TRBV28 and TRBJ2-7): DVKVTQSSRYLVKRTGEKVFLECVQDMDHENMFWYRQDPGLGLRLIYFSYDVKMKEKGDIPEGYSVSREKKERFSLILESASTNQTSMYLCASRWTGDGEQYFGPGTRLTVT.

This clonotype was detected only a few times. The V gene is TRBV5-3, the J gene TRBJ2-2; D uncertain. TRBV5-3 is given ORF status, its function remaining uncertain. This CDR3 contains 14 residues. The V end was cut by 0 bases, the J end by 4 bases, with 7 bases between. As DNA, the CDR3 is TGTGCCAGAAGCTTGGTTAGGGCCACCGGGGAGCTGTTTTTT. Translated: CARSLVRATGELFF.

This clonotype was recorded at least ten times. The J gene is TRBJ2-7, the V gene TRBV29-1, with D perhaps given as TRBD1 or TRBD2 (5 bases each). CDR3 length equals 11 residues. Trimming removed 7 bases from V and 7 bases from J, with 14 bases in between. The germline CDR1 and CDR2 sequences are SQVTM and ANQGSEA. The CDR3 DNA reads as TGCAGCGCCGAGGGGTGGGGAGAGCAGTACTTC. It is translated as CSAEGWGEQYF.

The chain recombines TRBV4-1 with TRBJ2-5, with 7 bases fitting TRBD2. This CDR3 region has 16 residues. After removal of 1 base from V and 4 bases from J, the junction contained 9 bases not matched to a gene. Germline V gene lookup returns CDR1 MGHRA and CDR2 YSYEKL. The CDR3 DNA reads TGCGCCAGCAGCCAAGCTCTCGGAGGGGAGGGAGAGACCCAGTACTTC. Its protein product is CASSQALGGEGETQYF.

The table lists this clonotype with many counts. The chain is built from TRBV7-9 and TRBJ2-6; unclear D gene. This CDR3 has 14 amino acids. The V gene's germline CDR1 is SEHNR and CDR2 FQNEAQ (reference sequence). The V gene lost 10 bases and the J gene lost 1 base, with 11 bases spanning the gap. The CDR3 nucleotides are TGTGCCAACCCCCCCTGGTCTGGGGCCAACGTCCTGACTTTC. It encodes CANPPWSGANVLTF.

This clonotype has only one observation. The rearrangement uses TRBV10-3 and TRBJ1-2; 8 nucleotides agree with TRBD1. This CDR3 has 15 amino acids. Germline values: CDR1 ENHRY, CDR2 SYGVKD. The V gene end was trimmed by 3 bases and the J gene end by 2 bases; junction bases not matched to a gene: 5. The CDR3 reads CAISEGQGANYGYTF. The CDR3 DNA follows: TGTGCCATCAGTGAAGGCCAGGGGGCCAACTATGGCTACACCTTC.

V gene TRBV7-2 combines with J gene TRBJ2-7; D not resolved. Germline V gene lookup returns CDR1 SGHTA and CDR2 FQGNSA. The CDR3 contains 15 residues. V lost 1 base, J lost 3 bases, and 13 bases lay in between. The CDR3 DNA follows: TGTGCCAGCAGCTTAGATTCTGGGAACCACTACGAGCAGTACTTC. Protein product: CASSLDSGNHYEQYF.

At least ten counts were recorded for this clonotype. The rearrangement joins TRBV7-2 to TRBJ2-3, with TRBD1 identical over 7 bases. This CDR3 contains 15 residues. V was pared by 1 base and J by 4 bases, with 5 bases of the junction left unmatched. The germline V gene encodes CDR1 SGHTA and CDR2 FQGNSA. CDR3 DNA: TGTGCCAGCAGCTTAGTTGTAGGGACAGCAGATACGCAGTATTTT. This sequence encodes CASSLVVGTADTQYF.

The chain employs TRBV12-3 or TRBV12-4 and TRBJ2-5; 11 bases align to TRBD2. The CDR3 runs to 15 residues. With 5 bases clipped from V and 5 bases from J, the junction kept 7 bases outside the gene matches. CDR3 nucleotides: TGTGCCAGCAGTCAGACTAGCGGGGTCAGGGAGACCCAGTACTTC. Protein: CASSQTSGVRETQYF.

This chain links TRBV7-2 with TRBJ1-1; D is undetermined. Trimming took 2 bases from V and 0 from J, leaving 7 bases between them. Germline V gene lookup returns CDR1 SGHTA and CDR2 FQGNSA. The CDR3 has 14 residues. CDR3 residues: CASSLPQLNTEAFF. CDR3 coding DNA: TGTGCCAGCAGCTTACCACAGCTGAACACTGAAGCTTTCTTT. The full variable domain, with the rest looked up from reference TRBV7-2 and TRBJ1-1, is GAGVSQSPSNKVTEKGKDVELRCDPISGHTALYWYRQSLGQGLEFLIYFQGNSAPDKSGLPSDRFSAERTGGSVSTLTIQRTQQEDSAVYLCASSLPQLNTEAFFGQGTRLTVV.